These 23 T cell receptor beta chains came from one sample sequenced in a study of cytomegalovirus exposure and HLA in healthy donors. Primers for the PCR totalled 60 Vbeta and 13 Jbeta. The table came from immunoSEQ multiplex PCR; TCRdb's copy has only in-frame clones and leaves some out. The sample includes approximately 160,000 clones, 65% to 85% of them seen just once. Sequenced sample: PBMCs. The origin of the receptors is a woman between 40 and 55 years old in good health and CMV-seropositive.

This rearrangement joins TRBV18 to TRBJ1-1, with D possibly TRBD1 on 5 matching bases. Per germline, CDR1 KGHSH and CDR2 LQKENI. V was trimmed by 4 bases and J by 10 bases, leaving 16 bases between them. The CDR3 extends over 13 amino acids. CDR3 nucleotide sequence: TGTGCCAGCTCACTGGGGCGACAGTCGGGAGCTTTCTTT. Its protein product is CASSLGRQSGAFF.

This clone showed up just once. The CDR3 here is CAWSRTGKRPEAFF. Written as DNA, the CDR3 is TGTGCCTGGAGCCGAACAGGGAAACGGCCTGAAGCTTTCTTT. The rearrangement uses TRBV30 and TRBJ1-1; D is perhaps TRBD1 (6 bases). The CDR3 totals 14 residues. V was clipped by 3 bases and J by 6 bases, with 17 bases between them. Germline V gene data show CDR1 as GTSNPN and CDR2 as SVGIG (reference sequence).

This clone was detected a few times. The chain combines TRBV9 with TRBJ1-1, with D perhaps TRBD1 (6 bases). Germline CDR1 SGDLS, CDR2 YYNGEE. This CDR3 spans 13 amino acids. Between the trimmed V and J ends, which lost 2 bases and 8 bases, there was a span of 13 bases. CDR3 DNA: TGTGCCAGCAGCGTGGGGACACAAGGGGAAGCTTTCTTT. Translation: CASSVGTQGEAFF.

This chain connects TRBV10-3 to TRBJ2-5, with 11 bases identical to TRBD1. V trimming: 6 bases; J trimming: 5 bases; junction bases outside the gene matches: 2. This CDR3 is 13 amino acids long. Germline V gene data show CDR1 as ENHRY and CDR2 as SYGVKD. The CDR3 DNA sequence: TGTGCCATCAGGGGACAGGGGGAGGAGACCCAGTACTTC. Its protein product is CAIRGQGEETQYF.

The gene calls are TRBV5-4 and TRBJ1-5; the D gene is possibly TRBD1 (6 bases). Germline V gene lookup returns CDR1 SGHNT and CDR2 YYREEE (reference sequence). V gave up 5 bases and J gave up 2 bases, with 11 bases separating them. This CDR3 has 14 residues. The chain's CDR3 is CASSQGTGNQPQHF. The CDR3 DNA reads TGTGCCAGCAGTCAGGGGACGGGCAATCAGCCCCAGCATTTT.

This clone was recorded a few times. The chain recombines TRBV18 with TRBJ1-2; the D is unclear. CDR3 length: 12 amino acids. V was cut by 2 bases and J by 6 bases, with 7 bases left in between. Germline V gene data show CDR1 as KGHSH and CDR2 as LQKENI. The DNA for the CDR3 is TGTGCCAGCTCACCAGGTCCAGATGGCTACACCTTC. Translating it yields CASSPGPDGYTF.

V is TRBV6-1 and J is TRBJ1-5, with D possibly matching TRBD1 (5 bases). Trimming took off 4 bases at V and 0 bases at J, with 13 bases between the two ends. Germline-derived CDR1 and CDR2 are MNHNS and SASEGT. The CDR3 loop spans 16 amino acids. CDR3 protein: CASSAPRAASNQPQHF. CDR3 coding DNA: TGTGCCAGCAGTGCCCCCAGGGCAGCTAGCAATCAGCCCCAGCATTTT.

The V gene is TRBV2, the J gene TRBJ2-5; D call uncertain. The CDR3 has 12 residues. Germline CDR1 is SNHLY and CDR2 is FYNNEI. The V end was cut by 3 bases, the J end by 2 bases, with 4 bases between. The CDR3 here is CASSDRQETQYF. As DNA, the CDR3 is TGTGCCAGCAGTGACAGACAAGAGACCCAGTACTTC.

This clone was picked up a small number of times. The chain employs TRBV4-1 and TRBJ2-5, with 7 bases aligning to TRBD1. Germline V gene lookup returns CDR1 MGHRA and CDR2 YSYEKL. Trimming took 3 bases from V and 5 from J; bases not matched to a gene: 3. CDR3 size: 13 residues. The CDR3 DNA is TGCGCCAGCAGCCAGACAGGGATGGAGACCCAGTACTTC. Encoded protein: CASSQTGMETQYF.

This chain uses TRBV5-1 with TRBJ2-2, with D maybe TRBD1 (5 bases). V dropped 0 bases and J dropped 0 bases, with 12 bases sitting between them. The length of the CDR3 is 17 residues. Germline CDR1 and CDR2: SGHRS and YFSETQ. The CDR3 sequence is CASSLGLRVSNTGELFF. CDR3 in DNA: TGCGCCAGCAGCTTGGGACTCAGGGTATCGAACACCGGGGAGCTGTTTTTT.

The rearrangement links TRBV5-1 to TRBJ1-2; possibly TRBD1 for D (5 bases). CDR1 and CDR2 from the germline V gene are SGHRS and YFSETQ. Trimming took off 5 bases at V and 5 bases at J, with 16 bases between the two ends. This CDR3 spans 14 amino acids. In DNA, the CDR3 is TGCGCCAGCAGATTCCCCGGTGGGGGGTATGGCTACACCTTC. Translating gives CASRFPGGGYGYTF.

CDR3 sequence reads: CASSPGTGLNTEAFF. Written as DNA, the CDR3 is TGTGCCAGCAGCCCCGGGACAGGACTCAACACTGAAGCTTTCTTT. The chain combines TRBV7-2 with TRBJ1-1, with TRBD1 identical over 8 bases. The CDR3 covers 15 residues. V gave up 5 bases and J gave up 2 bases; unmatched junction bases: 7. CDR1 is SGHTA, CDR2 FQGNSA, per germline.

The chain couples TRBV5-6 to TRBJ2-2; 8 bases fit TRBD2. The J segment lost 3 bases and the V segment lost 2 bases, leaving 3 bases of the junction unmatched. The CDR3 covers 15 residues. Germline CDR1 SGHDT, CDR2 YYEEEE. CDR3 sequence: CASSFSGGYTGELFF. The DNA for the CDR3 is TGTGCCAGCAGCTTTTCGGGGGGGTACACCGGGGAGCTGTTTTTT.

The chain joins TRBV18 to TRBJ1-3; D might be TRBD1 (6 bases). The CDR3 is 19 residues long. V lost 4 bases, J lost 0 bases, and 22 bases lay in between. CDR1 is KGHSH, CDR2 LQKENI, per germline. The DNA for the CDR3 is TGTGCCAGCTCACGGGCAGGGACACCCGCGAAGAGCTCTGGAAACACCATATATTTT. Its protein is CASSRAGTPAKSSGNTIYF.

The CDR3 DNA sequence: TGTGCCAGCAGCACGGACACCGGTGGCTATGGCTACACCTTC. It specifies CASSTDTGGYGYTF. The chain combines TRBV5-5 with TRBJ1-2; tentative D call: TRBD1 (5 bases). This CDR3 region has 14 residues. The germline gives CDR1 SGHKS, CDR2 YYEKEE (reference sequence). V was clipped by 4 bases and J by 4 bases, with 14 bases between them.

The rearrangement uses TRBV19 and TRBJ1-5; the match to TRBD1 covers 7 bases. Trimming cost V 7 bases and J 3 bases; bases outside gene matches: 9. The CDR3 contains 15 residues. Germline V gene lookup returns CDR1 LNHDA and CDR2 SQIVND (reference sequence). The CDR3 region is CASNHRGGLNQPQHF. CDR3 nucleotides: TGTGCCAGTAACCACAGGGGAGGTCTCAATCAGCCCCAGCATTTT.

The chain links TRBV11-2 to TRBJ1-4, with D possibly matching TRBD1 (5 bases). CDR3 length equals 14 residues. Germline CDR1 is SGHAT and CDR2 is FQNNGV. V lost 5 bases, J lost 8 bases, and 15 bases lay in between. CDR3 DNA: TGTGCCAGCAGCCCTATAGGGGCGGGAGAAAAACTGTTTTTT. It translates to CASSPIGAGEKLFF.

This chain links TRBV2 with TRBJ2-7; 8 nucleotides line up with TRBD1. This CDR3 region has 14 residues. V lost 10 bases, J lost 5 bases, and 13 bases stayed unmatched. Germline V gene data show CDR1 as SNHLY and CDR2 as FYNNEI. The CDR3 is CATTQGQGTHEQYF. The CDR3 coding sequence is TGTGCCACTACGCAAGGACAGGGCACCCACGAGCAGTACTTC.

This chain uses TRBV9 with TRBJ2-6; the match to TRBD1 covers 10 bases. Germline CDR1 is SGDLS and CDR2 is YYNGEE. The CDR3 runs to 19 residues. V dropped 4 bases and J dropped 0; count of bases not matched to a gene: 10. The CDR3: CASSLGQRTGGSGANVLTF. The CDR3 DNA reads TGTGCCAGCAGCCTCGGGCAAAGGACAGGGGGCTCTGGGGCCAACGTCCTGACTTTC.

The chain employs TRBV27 and TRBJ2-1; TRBD2 might be the D (6 bases). The V gene lost 3 bases and the J gene lost 6 bases, with 12 bases spanning the gap. The CDR3 extends over 14 amino acids. Germline V lookup: CDR1 MNHEY, CDR2 SMNVEV (reference sequence). For the CDR3, the DNA is TGTGCCAGCAGTTTTGGGGGGTCGGGCAATGAGCAGTTCTTC. As protein: CASSFGGSGNEQFF.

This clone appeared a single time. This rearrangement joins TRBV10-3 to TRBJ2-5; TRBD2 might be the D (5 bases). This CDR3 is built from 15 residues. Germline V gene data show CDR1 as ENHRY and CDR2 as SYGVKD. Trimming took 7 bases from V and 1 from J, leaving 16 bases between them. The CDR3 here is CAIKQSQGLQETQYF. The CDR3 DNA sequence: TGTGCCATCAAACAAAGTCAAGGACTCCAAGAGACCCAGTACTTC.

The chain links TRBV27 to TRBJ1-6; 10 nucleotides line up with TRBD1. The CDR3 is 18 amino acids. Trimming at V came to 3 bases and at J to 7 bases, leaving 12 bases not matched to a gene. The V gene's germline CDR1 is MNHEY and CDR2 SMNVEV (reference sequence). The CDR3 sequence: CASSLTPGQGLENSPLHF. DNA of the CDR3: TGTGCCAGCAGTTTGACTCCGGGACAGGGGCTGGAAAATTCACCCCTCCACTTT.

This sequence joins TRBV2 and TRBJ1-2, with D possibly matching TRBD1 (6 bases). With 3 bases removed from V and 8 bases from J, the gap between germline ends came to 10 bases. This CDR3 has 12 amino acids. Germline V lookup: CDR1 SNHLY, CDR2 FYNNEI. DNA for the CDR3: TGTGCCAGCAGTGACAGGGGAGAGGGCTACACCTTC. It is translated as CASSDRGEGYTF.